These 15 T cell receptor beta chains share one sample of origin, sequenced in a study of molecular identifiers for immune sequencing clone quantification. MiXCR, run by TCRdb on the PCR reads, gives a single entry per CDR3 protein. The table includes 97,000 or so distinct CDR3 sequences, approximately 24% detected once. Source material: naive CD8+ T cells from blood, with Jurkat cell RNA spiked in. Subset described: FACS-sorted CD8+CD4-CCR7+CD45RA+ naive T cells. The receptors were gathered from a human donor in good health. Some libraries in this study had Jurkat cell RNA spiked in.

This clonotype appeared many times. The V call is TRBV9, the J call TRBJ2-3; the match to TRBD1 covers 11 bases. The CDR3 totals 17 residues. CDR1 and CDR2 from the germline V gene are SGDLS and YYNGEE. After removal of 1 base from V and 1 base from J, the junction contained 5 bases not matched to a gene. CDR3 loop: CASSVSDRGRGTDTQYF. CDR3 bases: TGTGCCAGCAGCGTATCGGACAGGGGGCGAGGCACAGATACGCAGTATTTT. The variable domain in full, with the rest retrieved from reference TRBV9 and TRBJ2-3, is DSGVTQTPKHLITATGQRVTLRCSPRSGDLSVYWYQQSLDQGLQFLIQYYNGEERAKGNILERFSAQQFPDLHSELNLSSLELGDSALYFCASSVSDRGRGTDTQYFGPGTRLTVL.

Many counts were recorded for this clonotype. The chain carries TRBV5-6 and TRBJ2-7, with TRBD1 as a possible D gene (6 bases). The CDR3 covers 15 residues. V lost 0 bases and J 3 bases, leaving 13 bases between the germline ends. From germline, CDR1 is SGHDT and CDR2 YYEEEE. CDR3 in amino acids: CASSLGRGAYYEQYF. The CDR3 DNA reads as TGTGCCAGCAGCTTGGGCAGGGGCGCCTACTACGAGCAGTACTTC.

With respect to this clonotype: As the CDR3 is not closed by the conserved phenylalanine or tryptophan, this likely results from a read error. The chain is built from TRBV20-1 and TRBJ2-3, with D possibly being TRBD1 or TRBD2 (5 bases each). Germline V gene lookup returns CDR1 DFQATT and CDR2 SNEGSKA (reference sequence). With 3 bases removed from V and 0 bases from J, the gap between germline ends came to 13 bases. The CDR3 has 15 residues. CDR3 nucleotides: TGCAGTGCTAGTGACGGGACCATCAGCACAGATACGCAGTATTTA. Translated, it gives CSASDGTISTDTQYL.

This clonotype was detected ten times or more. V usage is TRBV5-4 and J usage is TRBJ2-3; 9 bases match TRBD2. The CDR3 consists of 17 residues. J lost 4 bases, V lost 0 bases, and 9 bases had no gene match. Germline V gene data show CDR1 as SGHNT and CDR2 as YYREEE (reference sequence). CDR3 sequence (DNA): TGTGCCAGCAGCTTGGGTGGGGCCCTAGCGGGACCAGATACGCAGTATTTT. Translated: CASSLGGALAGPDTQYF.

Many counts were recorded for this clonotype. This chain uses TRBV6-5 with TRBJ2-1; no firm D call. The germline V gene encodes CDR1 MNHEY and CDR2 SVGAGI. CDR3 size: 15 residues. V shed 0 bases and J shed 0 bases, with 6 bases lying between them. CDR3 nucleotide sequence: TGTGCCAGCAGTTACTCGTTAAGCTCCTACAATGAGCAGTTCTTC. This encodes CASSYSLSSYNEQFF.

J is TRBJ2-1 and V is TRBV27; D is unclear. Germline CDR1 reads MNHEY; CDR2 reads SMNVEV (reference sequence). V lost 5 bases and J 0 bases, leaving 8 bases between the germline ends. CDR3 length: 14 residues. Written as DNA, the CDR3 is TGTGCCAGCAGTCCCCTGAGCTCCTACAATGAGCAGTTCTTC. Amino acid sequence: CASSPLSSYNEQFF.

This clonotype was detected ten times or more. The genes are TRBV11-3 and TRBJ2-3; TRBD1 aligns across 9 bases. This CDR3 comprises 17 residues. Trimming removed 0 bases from V and 3 bases from J; junction bases left unmatched: 7. Germline V gives CDR1 SGHNT, CDR2 YENEEA. Here the CDR3 reads CASSLERTGARTDTQYF. In DNA, the CDR3 is TGTGCCAGCAGCTTAGAACGGACAGGGGCTCGGACAGATACGCAGTATTTT.

In its sample, this clonotype was seen a few times. The chain employs TRBV12-3 or TRBV12-4 and TRBJ2-1; 7 bases are a match to TRBD2. V was clipped by 8 bases and J by 7 bases; unmatched bases: 11. The CDR3 length is 14 residues. As DNA, the CDR3 is TGTGCCAGCGTGCCTGGGACTATGTTAAATGAGCAGTTCTTC. It specifies CASVPGTMLNEQFF.

Concerning this clonotype: This may stem from a read error, because a much larger clone lies one nucleotide away. The chain carries TRBV28 and TRBJ2-3; D unclear. The length of the CDR3 is 16 residues. The germline V gene has CDR1 MDHEN and CDR2 SYDVKM. The CDR3: CGSSFRALRGTDTQYF. The CDR3, as DNA: TGTGGCAGCAGTTTTCGGGCGTTACGGGGCACAGATACGCAGTATTTT.

This clonotype was observed at least ten times. This chain uses TRBV27 with TRBJ1-5, with D maybe TRBD1 (5 bases). CDR1 and CDR2 from the germline V gene are MNHEY and SMNVEV (reference sequence). V gave up 5 bases and J gave up 6 bases, with 14 bases separating them. This CDR3 contains 14 residues. In DNA form, the CDR3 reads TGTGCCAGCAGTAGAACCCCCCAGGGTCAGCCCCAGCATTTT. This translates into CASSRTPQGQPQHF.

This clonotype was seen only once. This may be a read error, as it is one base from a much larger clone. The conserved phenylalanine or tryptophan normally closing the CDR3 is absent here, so this likely arose from a read error. The rearrangement links TRBV7-2 to TRBJ1-1; tentatively, D is TRBD1 (5 bases). The length of the CDR3 is 15 residues. The germline CDR1 and CDR2 sequences are SGHTA and FQGNSA. Between the trimmed V and J ends, which lost 5 bases and 6 bases, there was a span of 19 bases. Here the CDR3 reads CASSPSGTPSAEAFL. As DNA, the CDR3 is TGTGCCAGCAGCCCAAGCGGGACCCCTTCCGCTGAAGCTTTCCTT.

The sample holds a few counts of this clonotype. V gene TRBV6-2 or TRBV6-3 combines with J gene TRBJ2-7; TRBD1 matches at 7 bases. The CDR3 covers 15 residues. Per germline, CDR1 MNHEY and CDR2 SVGEGT. The junction had 10 bases not matched to a gene; V was cut back by 4 bases and J by 4 bases. CDR3: CASSSRQGVAYEQYF. DNA for the CDR3: TGTGCCAGCAGTTCAAGACAGGGTGTCGCTTACGAGCAGTACTTC.

Ten or more counts support this clonotype. J is TRBJ2-2 and V is TRBV24-1; TRBD2 agrees at 7 bases. The CDR3 contains 21 residues. CDR1 and CDR2 from the germline V gene are KGHDR and SFDVKD. J was trimmed by 7 bases and V by 5 bases; bases with no gene match: 27. The CDR3, as DNA: TGTGCCACCAGTGCCTCCCAGGTTCGTCGGGAGGTATCGACCTCCGGCGGGGAGCTGTTTTTT. Translation: CATSASQVRREVSTSGGELFF.

This clonotype was seen a handful of times. Just one base apart from a much larger clone, this may be a read error. V and J are TRBV9 and TRBJ2-3; unclear D gene. Looked up from germline, CDR1 is SGDLS and CDR2 is YYNGEE. Trimming took off 4 bases at V and 0 bases at J, with 15 bases between the two ends. This CDR3 contains 16 residues. CDR3 in DNA: TGTGCCAGCAGCTCGCCGGACGGTACTAGCACAGATACGCAGTATTTT. This encodes CASSSPDGTSTDTQYF.

On this clonotype itself: Possible read error: a much larger clone is one base away. V and J are TRBV5-6 and TRBJ1-1; 7 bases map to TRBD1. This CDR3 comprises 13 residues. Per the germline V gene, CDR1 is SGHDT and CDR2 is YYEEEE. The CDR3 DNA follows: TGTGCCAGCAGCTTGAAGGGGGCAACTGCAGCTTTCTTT. Protein product: CASSLKGATAAFF. The entire variable domain, with the rest obtained from reference TRBV5-6 and TRBJ1-1, is as follows: DAGVTQSPTHLIKTRGQQVTLRCSPKSGHDTVSWYQQALGQGPQFIFQYYEEEERQRGNFPDRFSGHQFPNYSSELNVNALLLGDSALYLCASSLKGATAAFFGQGTRLTVV.